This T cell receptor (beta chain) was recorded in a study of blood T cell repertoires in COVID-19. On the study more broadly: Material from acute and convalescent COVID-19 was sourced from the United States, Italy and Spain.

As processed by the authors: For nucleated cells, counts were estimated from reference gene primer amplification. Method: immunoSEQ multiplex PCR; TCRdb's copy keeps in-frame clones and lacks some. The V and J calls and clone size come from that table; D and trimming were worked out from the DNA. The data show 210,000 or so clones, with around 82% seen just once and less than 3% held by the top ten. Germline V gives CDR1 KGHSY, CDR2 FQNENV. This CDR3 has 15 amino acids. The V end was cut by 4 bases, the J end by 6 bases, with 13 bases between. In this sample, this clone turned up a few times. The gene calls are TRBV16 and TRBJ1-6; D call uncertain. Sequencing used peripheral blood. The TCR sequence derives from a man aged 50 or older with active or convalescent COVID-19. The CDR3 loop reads CASSLSAGVNSPLHF. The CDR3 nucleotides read TGTGCCAGCAGCCTGTCTGCGGGAGTTAATTCACCCCTCCACTTT.